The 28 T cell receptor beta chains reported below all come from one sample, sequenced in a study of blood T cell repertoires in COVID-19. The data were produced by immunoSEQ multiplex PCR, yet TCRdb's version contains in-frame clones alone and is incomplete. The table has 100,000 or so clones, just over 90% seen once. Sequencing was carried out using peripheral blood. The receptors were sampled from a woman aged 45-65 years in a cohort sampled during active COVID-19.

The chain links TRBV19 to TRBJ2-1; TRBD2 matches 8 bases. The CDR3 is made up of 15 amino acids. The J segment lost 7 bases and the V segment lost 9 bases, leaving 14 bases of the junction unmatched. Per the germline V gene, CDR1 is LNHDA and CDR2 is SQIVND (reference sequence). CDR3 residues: CASTPTGTRVNEQFF. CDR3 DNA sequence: TGTGCCAGCACACCTACCGGGACTAGAGTTAATGAGCAGTTCTTC.

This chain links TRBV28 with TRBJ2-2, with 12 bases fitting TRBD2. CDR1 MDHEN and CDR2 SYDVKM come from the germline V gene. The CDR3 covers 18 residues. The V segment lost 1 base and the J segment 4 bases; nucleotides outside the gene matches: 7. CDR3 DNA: TGTGCCAGCAGTTTATCCGCCCTAGCGGGAGGGAGCACCGGGGAGCTGTTTTTT. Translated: CASSLSALAGGSTGELFF.

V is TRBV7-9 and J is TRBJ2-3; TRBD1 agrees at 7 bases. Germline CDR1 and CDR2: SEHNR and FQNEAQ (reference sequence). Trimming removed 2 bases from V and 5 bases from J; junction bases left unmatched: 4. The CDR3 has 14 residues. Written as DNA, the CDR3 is TGTGCCAGCAGCTTAACAGGGGCGGGAGATACGCAGTATTTT. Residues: CASSLTGAGDTQYF.

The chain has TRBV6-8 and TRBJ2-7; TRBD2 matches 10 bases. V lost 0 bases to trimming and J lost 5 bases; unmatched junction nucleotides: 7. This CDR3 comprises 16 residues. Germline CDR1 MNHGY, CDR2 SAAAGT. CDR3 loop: CASSYSTAGGPDEQYF. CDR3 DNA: TGTGCCAGCAGTTACTCCACAGCGGGGGGGCCAGACGAGCAGTACTTC.

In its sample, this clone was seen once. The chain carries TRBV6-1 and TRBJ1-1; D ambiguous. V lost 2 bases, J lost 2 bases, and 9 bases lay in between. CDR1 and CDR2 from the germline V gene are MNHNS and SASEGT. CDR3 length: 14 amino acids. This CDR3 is CASSEKTENTEAFF. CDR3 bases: TGTGCCAGCAGTGAAAAAACAGAAAACACTGAAGCTTTCTTT.

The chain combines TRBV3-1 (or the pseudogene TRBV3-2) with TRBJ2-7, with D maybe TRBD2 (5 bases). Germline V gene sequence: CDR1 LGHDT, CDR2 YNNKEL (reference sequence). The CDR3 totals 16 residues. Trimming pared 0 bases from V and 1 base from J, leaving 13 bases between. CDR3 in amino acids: CASSQEDWGGSYEQYF. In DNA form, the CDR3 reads TGTGCCAGCAGCCAAGAGGACTGGGGTGGGTCCTACGAGCAGTACTTC.

CDR3 nucleotide sequence: TGCGCCAGCAGCTTGGCCGAGGGGACAGGGGTCGGGGAGCTGTTTTTT. Translation: CASSLAEGTGVGELFF. V and J are TRBV5-1 and TRBJ2-2; the match to TRBD1 covers 10 bases. This CDR3 is 16 amino acids long. After removal of 0 bases from V and 7 bases from J, the junction contained 6 bases not matched to a gene. Germline CDR1 reads SGHRS; CDR2 reads YFSETQ.

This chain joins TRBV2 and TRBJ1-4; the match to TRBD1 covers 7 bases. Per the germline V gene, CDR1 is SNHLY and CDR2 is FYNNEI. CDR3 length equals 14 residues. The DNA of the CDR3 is TGTGCTGCCCGGGGAAACAGGGGCCCCAGAAGACTGTTTTTT. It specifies CAARGNRGPRRLFF.

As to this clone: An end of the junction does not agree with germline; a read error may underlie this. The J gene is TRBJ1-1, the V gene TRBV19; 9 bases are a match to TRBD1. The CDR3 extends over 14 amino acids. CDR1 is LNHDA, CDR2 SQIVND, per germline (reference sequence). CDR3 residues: CASSIGGSGQGFGF. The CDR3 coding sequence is TGTGCCAGTAGTATAGGAGGTTCTGGACAGGGGTTTGGGTTT.

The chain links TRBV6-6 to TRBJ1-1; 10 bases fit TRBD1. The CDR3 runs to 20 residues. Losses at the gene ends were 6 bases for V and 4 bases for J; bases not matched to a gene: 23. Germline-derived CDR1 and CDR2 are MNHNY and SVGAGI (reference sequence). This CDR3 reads CASSDMTGGGPAAVRTEAFF. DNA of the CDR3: TGTGCCAGCAGCGATATGACAGGGGGCGGACCGGCAGCGGTACGCACTGAAGCTTTCTTT.

CDR3 nucleotides: TGTGCCAGCAGTGGGACTAGCACAGATACGCAGTATTTT. Encoded protein: CASSGTSTDTQYF. The chain combines TRBV3-1 (or the pseudogene TRBV3-2) with TRBJ2-3, with D tentatively TRBD2 (6 bases). V gave up 6 bases and J gave up 0 bases, with 7 bases separating them. The CDR3 extends over 13 amino acids. CDR1 and CDR2 (germline): LGHDT, YNNKEL (reference sequence).

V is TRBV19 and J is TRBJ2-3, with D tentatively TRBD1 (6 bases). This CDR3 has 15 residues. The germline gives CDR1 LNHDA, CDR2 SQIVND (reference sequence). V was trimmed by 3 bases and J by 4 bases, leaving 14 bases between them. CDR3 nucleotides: TGTGCCAGTAGTATCAGGGGTGCCCCCCCAGATACGCAGTATTTT. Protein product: CASSIRGAPPDTQYF.

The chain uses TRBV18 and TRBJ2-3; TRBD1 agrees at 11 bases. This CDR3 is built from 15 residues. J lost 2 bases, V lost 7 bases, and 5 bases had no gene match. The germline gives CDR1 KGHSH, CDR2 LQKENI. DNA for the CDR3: TGTGCCAGCTTGGACAGGGGGCGCCCCACAGATACGCAGTATTTT. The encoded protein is CASLDRGRPTDTQYF.

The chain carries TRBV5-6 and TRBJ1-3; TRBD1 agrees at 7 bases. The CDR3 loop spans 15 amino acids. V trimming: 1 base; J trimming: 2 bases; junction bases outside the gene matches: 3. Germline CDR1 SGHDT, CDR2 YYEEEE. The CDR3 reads CASSLIGTAGNTIYF. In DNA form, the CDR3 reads TGTGCCAGCAGCTTGATCGGGACAGCTGGAAACACCATATATTTT.

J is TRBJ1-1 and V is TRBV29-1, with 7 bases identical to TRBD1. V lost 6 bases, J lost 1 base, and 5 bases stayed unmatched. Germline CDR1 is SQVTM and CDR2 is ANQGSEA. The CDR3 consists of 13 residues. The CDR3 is CSVGGTANTEAFF. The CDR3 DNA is TGCAGCGTGGGCGGGACAGCGAACACTGAAGCTTTCTTT. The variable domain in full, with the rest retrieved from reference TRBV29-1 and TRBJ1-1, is SAVISQKPSRDICQRGTSLTIQCQVDSQVTMMFWYRQQPGQSLTLIATANQGSEATYESGFVIDKFPISRPNLTFSTLTVSNMSPEDSSIYLCSVGGTANTEAFFGQGTRLTVV.

This chain's CDR3 is CASSPGPGEQFF. Written as DNA, the CDR3 is TGTGCCAGCAGCCCTGGGCCCGGTGAGCAGTTCTTC. The chain recombines TRBV12-3 or TRBV12-4 with TRBJ2-1, with D uncertain. The V end was cut by 6 bases, the J end by 9 bases, with 12 bases between. This CDR3 is 12 amino acids long.

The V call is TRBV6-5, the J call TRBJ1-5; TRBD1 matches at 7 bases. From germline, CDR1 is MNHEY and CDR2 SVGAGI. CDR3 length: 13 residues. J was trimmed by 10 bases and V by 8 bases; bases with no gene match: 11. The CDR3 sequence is CASGGQPRGPQHF. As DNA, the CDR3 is TGTGCCAGCGGGGGACAGCCGCGGGGTCCCCAGCATTTT.

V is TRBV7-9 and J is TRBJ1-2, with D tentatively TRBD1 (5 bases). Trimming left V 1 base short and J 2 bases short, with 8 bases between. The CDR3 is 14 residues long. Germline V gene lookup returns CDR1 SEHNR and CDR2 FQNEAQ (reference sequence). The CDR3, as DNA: TGTGCCAGCAGCTTAGAGGGGAGGAACTATGGCTACACCTTC. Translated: CASSLEGRNYGYTF.

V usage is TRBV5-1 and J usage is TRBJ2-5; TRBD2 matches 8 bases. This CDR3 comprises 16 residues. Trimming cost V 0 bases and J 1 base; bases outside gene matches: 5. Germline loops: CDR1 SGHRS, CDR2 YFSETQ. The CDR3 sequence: CASSLAPAGGQETQYF. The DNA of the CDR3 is TGCGCCAGCAGCTTGGCCCCGGCGGGGGGCCAAGAGACCCAGTACTTC.

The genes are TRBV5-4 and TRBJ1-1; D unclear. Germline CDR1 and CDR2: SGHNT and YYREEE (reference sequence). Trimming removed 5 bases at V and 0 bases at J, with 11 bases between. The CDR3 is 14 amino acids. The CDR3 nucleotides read TGTGCCAGCAGGGGTGGGCGTTTGAACACTGAAGCTTTCTTT. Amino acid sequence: CASRGGRLNTEAFF.

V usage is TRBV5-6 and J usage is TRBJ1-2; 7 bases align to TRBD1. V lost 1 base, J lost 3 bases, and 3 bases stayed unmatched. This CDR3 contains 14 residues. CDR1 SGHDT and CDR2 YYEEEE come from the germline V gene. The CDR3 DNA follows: TGTGCCAGCAGCTTGTCGCAGGGGGACTATGGCTACACCTTC. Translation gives CASSLSQGDYGYTF. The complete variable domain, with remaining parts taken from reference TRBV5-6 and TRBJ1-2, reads DAGVTQSPTHLIKTRGQQVTLRCSPKSGHDTVSWYQQALGQGPQFIFQYYEEEERQRGNFPDRFSGHQFPNYSSELNVNALLLGDSALYLCASSLSQGDYGYTFGSGTRLTVV.

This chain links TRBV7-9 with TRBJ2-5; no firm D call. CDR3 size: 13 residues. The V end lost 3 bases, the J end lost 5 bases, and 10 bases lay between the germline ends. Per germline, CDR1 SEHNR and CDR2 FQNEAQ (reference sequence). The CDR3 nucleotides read TGTGCCAGCAGCTTCGAATTCGAGGAGACCCAGTACTTC. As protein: CASSFEFEETQYF.

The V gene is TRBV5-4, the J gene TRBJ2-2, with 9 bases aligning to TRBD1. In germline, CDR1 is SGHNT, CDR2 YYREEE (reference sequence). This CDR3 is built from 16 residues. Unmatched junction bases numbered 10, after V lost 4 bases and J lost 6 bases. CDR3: CASSTRTGGGSGELFF. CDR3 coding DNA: TGTGCCAGCAGCACGCGAACAGGGGGCGGTTCCGGGGAGCTGTTTTTT. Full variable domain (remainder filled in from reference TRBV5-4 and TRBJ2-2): ETGVTQSPTHLIKTRGQQVTLRCSSQSGHNTVSWYQQALGQGPQFIFQYYREEENGRGNFPPRFSGLQFPNYSSELNVNALELDDSALYLCASSTRTGGGSGELFFGEGSRLTVL.

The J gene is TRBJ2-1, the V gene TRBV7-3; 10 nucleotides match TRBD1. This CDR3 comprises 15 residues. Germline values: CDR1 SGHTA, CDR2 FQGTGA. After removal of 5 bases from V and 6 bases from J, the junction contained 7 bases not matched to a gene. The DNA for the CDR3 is TGTGCCAGCAGCCCGATTGGGACAGGGGTCAATGAGCAGTTCTTC. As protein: CASSPIGTGVNEQFF.

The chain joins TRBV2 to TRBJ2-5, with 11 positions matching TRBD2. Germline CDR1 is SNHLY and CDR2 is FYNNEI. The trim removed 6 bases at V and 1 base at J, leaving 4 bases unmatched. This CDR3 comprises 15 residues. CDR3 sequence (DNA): TGTGCCAGCAGAAGACTAGCGGGGACCCAAGAGACCCAGTACTTC. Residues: CASRRLAGTQETQYF.

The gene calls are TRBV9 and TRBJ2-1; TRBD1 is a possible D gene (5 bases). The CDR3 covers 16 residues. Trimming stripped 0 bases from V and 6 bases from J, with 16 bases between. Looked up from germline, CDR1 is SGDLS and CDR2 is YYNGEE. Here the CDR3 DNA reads TGTGCCAGCAGCGTAGGTCAGAGTACAGGTGGCAATGAGCAGTTCTTC. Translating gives CASSVGQSTGGNEQFF. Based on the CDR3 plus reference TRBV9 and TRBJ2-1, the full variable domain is DSGVTQTPKHLITATGQRVTLRCSPRSGDLSVYWYQQSLDQGLQFLIQYYNGEERAKGNILERFSAQQFPDLHSELNLSSLELGDSALYFCASSVGQSTGGNEQFFGPGTRLTVL.

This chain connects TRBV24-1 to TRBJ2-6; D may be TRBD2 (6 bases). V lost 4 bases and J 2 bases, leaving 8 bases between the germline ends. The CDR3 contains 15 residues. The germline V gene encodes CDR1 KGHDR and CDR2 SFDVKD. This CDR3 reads CATSDSGAGANVLTF. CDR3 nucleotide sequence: TGTGCCACCAGTGACTCGGGGGCTGGGGCCAACGTCCTGACTTTC.

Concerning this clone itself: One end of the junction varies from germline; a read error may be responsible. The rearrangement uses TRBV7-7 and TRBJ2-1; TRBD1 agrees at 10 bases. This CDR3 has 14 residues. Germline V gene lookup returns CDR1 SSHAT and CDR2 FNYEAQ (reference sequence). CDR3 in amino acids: CASSVGTGVNEQFF. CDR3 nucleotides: TGTGCTAGCAGCGTAGGGACAGGGGTGAATGAGCAGTTCTTC.